The T cell receptor (beta chain) described here comes from a study of cytomegalovirus exposure and HLA in healthy donors. The PCR made use of 60 Vbeta and 13 Jbeta primers. Repertoires were generated with immunoSEQ multiplex PCR, while TCRdb's copy carries only in-frame clones and drops some. The repertoire holds roughly 100,000 clones, with about 83% as singletons. Per germline, CDR1 MDHEN and CDR2 SYDVKM. V dropped 5 bases and J dropped 4 bases, with 33 bases sitting between them. This CDR3 is built from 20 residues. To note about this clone: Its specificity is not known.

Findings and caveats of the study: For most TCR sequences rarity was the rule, although some public TCRs occurred in many donors.

This TCR came from a man aged 18 to 29 in good health and CMV-seronegative. The chain uses TRBV28 and TRBJ2-7, with D perhaps matching TRBD1 (8 bases). The material sequenced was PBMCs. The CDR3 spells CASSLRDRYREAGRQYEQYF. CDR3 DNA: TGTGCCAGCAGTCTCCGGGACAGGTACCGAGAAGCGGGAAGACAGTACGAGCAGTACTTC. The full variable domain, its missing parts supplied by reference TRBV28 and TRBJ2-7, is DVKVTQSSRYLVKRTGEKVFLECVQDMDHENMFWYRQDPGLGLRLIYFSYDVKMKEKGDIPEGYSVSREKKERFSLILESASTNQTSMYLCASSLRDRYREAGRQYEQYFGPGTRLTVT.